This TCR beta chain was found in a study of blood T cell repertoires in COVID-19 (dated by TCRdb to 2020 to 2021). For context, the study as a whole: The collaborator samples originated in the United States, Italy and Spain and spanned the acute and convalescent phases of COVID-19. The samples were drawn from two sources: the first 160 participants of the ongoing ImmuneRACE study, and approximately 1,300 subjects contributed by 6 global collaborators. HLA class I and class II types, where available, came from metadata supplied by the sample provider rather than from assay-based typing. Deeply sampled blood TCRbeta repertoires from subjects exposed to, actively infected with, or recovered from COVID-19 were included in the dataset. The prospective study material was composed of cDNA or gDNA derived from T cells, B-cell-depleted T cells, or PBMCs. A de-identified subject ID, COVID-19 status, age in years and sex were almost always included in the sample metadata. A freely available public database, intended as a resource for researchers studying the immune response to SARS-CoV-2, is where the repertoires were released.

Samples from volunteer blood donors who had recovered from COVID-19 were contributed by a second Seattle source. Each collaborating institution followed its own protocols to collect whole blood in K2EDTA tubes. Collaborator samples were shipped for TCRbeta analysis as frozen whole blood, isolated PBMCs, or DNA extracted from either sample type. The immunoSEQ Assay, a bias-controlled multiplex PCR, was used to amplify TCRbeta CDR3 regions from genomic DNA. On the study's bioinformatics: Within the assay, amplification of reference gene primers was used to estimate how many nucleated cells each sample contained. To quantify the absolute abundance of each unique TCRbeta CDR3 rearrangement, sequence reads were collapsed and filtered. Productive Simpson clonality was computed per sample as the square root of Simpson's diversity index over productive rearrangements. Not all clones reach the TCRdb copy of this immuneACCESS table, which keeps in-frame sequences only. Checked studies attribute under half of the gap to unresolved V genes and leave the rest unexplained. That table gives V, J and clone size, and the DNA gave D and trimming. The sample records 190,000 or so clones, around 85% of which are singletons. Clones ranked in the top ten supply approximately 13% of the sample.

Concerning this clone itself: Its antigen is currently not known. Base qualities are missing; no much larger clone stands one base away.

The germline V gene supplies CDR1 SGHDN and CDR2 FVKESK. The junction shows trimming of 4 bases on V and 10 bases on J, plus 16 bases between the germline ends. The CDR3 runs 13 residues from the cysteine to the phenylalanine. Only the CDR3 region is kept as DNA, spanning 39 bases read in frame from base 1. Study-level results and caveats: Clinical and demographic metadata were provided uncurated, with the amount varying by source and participant.

This TCR was sampled from a man aged 50 or older who had recovered from COVID-19. The sample consisted of peripheral blood. The chain uses TRBV14 and TRBJ2-5, with TRBD2 perhaps the D gene, on 6 matching bases. The CDR3 corresponds to CASSPYAGGDQYF. The DNA sequence is TGTGCCAGCAGCCCCTACGCTGGCGGGGACCAGTACTTC.